The 10 T cell receptor beta chains in this list originate from one sample, sequenced in a study of shared clonotypes between healthy human individuals. Naive CD8 cells lacked CD45RO, underwent positive selection for CCR7 and left out terminally differentiated effector memory CD45RA+ cells. This table comes from immunoSEQ multiplex PCR, and its TCRdb copy is limited to in-frame clones, with some not included. The table includes roughly 2.1 million clones, 93% detected once. The sequenced sample was naive CD8+ T cells from PBMCs. These TCRs come from a young man in good health. Some clones in this sample may be carry-over from other donors' samples.

The chain links TRBV6-5 to TRBJ2-7, with 9 bases lining up with TRBD1. Trimming removed 2 bases from V and 5 bases from J; junction bases left unmatched: 4. The germline V gene encodes CDR1 MNHEY and CDR2 SVGAGI. The CDR3 sequence is 14 residues long. For the CDR3, the DNA is TGTGCCAGCAGTTACCAAGGGACAGGGAACGAGCAGTACTTC. Its protein product is CASSYQGTGNEQYF.

The rearrangement uses TRBV4-2 and TRBJ1-1; D is uncertain. V lost 4 bases, J lost 4 bases, and 16 bases lay in between. Germline-derived CDR1 and CDR2 are LGHNA and YNFKEQ. The CDR3 is 15 amino acids. The DNA of the CDR3 is TGTGCCAGCAGCCCTCTCCTCGGGGTGGGCACTGAAGCTTTCTTT. Translated: CASSPLLGVGTEAFF.

For this clone: Other DNA sequences within the sample encode an identical CDR3. The CDR3 coding sequence is TGTGCCAGCAGCTTACTTACCTCGGATACGCAGTATTTT. Translating gives CASSLLTSDTQYF. V usage is TRBV7-2 and J usage is TRBJ2-3, with D uncertain. The CDR3 consists of 13 residues. Trimming left V 2 bases short and J 6 bases short, with 9 bases between. CDR1 and CDR2 from the germline V gene are SGHTA and FQGNSA.

The gene calls are TRBV5-8 and TRBJ2-1, with D hard to call. V gave up 3 bases and J gave up 4 bases, with 17 bases separating them. CDR3 length equals 16 residues. Per the germline V gene, CDR1 is SGHTS and CDR2 is YDEGEE. The CDR3 loop reads CASSSDTPFLYNEQFF. The CDR3 nucleotides read TGTGCCAGCAGCTCAGACACCCCCTTCTTGTACAATGAGCAGTTCTTC.

This clone was counted a few times. This rearrangement joins TRBV19 to TRBJ1-3, with 7 bases lining up with TRBD1. The germline gives CDR1 LNHDA, CDR2 SQIVND (reference sequence). The CDR3 runs to 15 residues. V shed 3 bases, J shed 2 bases, and the junction held 4 bases outside the gene matches. The DNA of the CDR3 is TGTGCCAGTAGTATCACAGGGGCCGCTGGAAACACCATATATTTT. Protein product: CASSITGAAGNTIYF. Full variable domain (outside the CDR3, taken from reference TRBV19 and TRBJ1-3): DGGITQSPKYLFRKEGQNVTLSCEQNLNHDAMYWYRQDPGQGLRLIYYSQIVNDFQKGDIAEGYSVSREKKESFPLTVTSAQKNPTAFYLCASSITGAAGNTIYFGEGSWLTVV.

A word on this clone: The sample holds other DNA sequences that translate to the same CDR3. The chain links TRBV4-1 to TRBJ2-7; no clear D. Germline lookup yields CDR1 MGHRA and CDR2 YSYEKL. The CDR3 consists of 13 residues. V dropped 0 bases and J dropped 0 bases, with 3 bases sitting between them. The CDR3 sequence: CASSQDDSYEQYF. DNA for the CDR3: TGCGCCAGCAGCCAAGACGACTCCTACGAGCAGTACTTC.

The chain is built from TRBV28 and TRBJ1-1; the D gene is possibly TRBD1 (6 bases). CDR3 length: 14 residues. Germline V gene sequence: CDR1 MDHEN, CDR2 SYDVKM. V gave up 8 bases and J gave up 8 bases, with 21 bases separating them. CDR3: CASLWGLRREEAFF. The CDR3 DNA sequence: TGTGCCAGCCTTTGGGGGCTGAGGAGAGAGGAAGCTTTCTTT.

The chain is built from TRBV2 and TRBJ2-7; tentatively, D is TRBD2 (5 bases). The germline V gene has CDR1 SNHLY and CDR2 FYNNEI. With 8 bases removed from V and 3 bases from J, the gap between germline ends came to 11 bases. This CDR3 contains 12 residues. The chain's CDR3 is CASLGGVYEQYF. The CDR3, as DNA: TGTGCCAGCCTCGGAGGTGTCTACGAGCAGTACTTC.

The rearrangement uses TRBV7-9 and TRBJ2-7, with 8 bases aligning to TRBD1. V lost 5 bases and J lost 2; bases outside the gene matches: 5. Germline CDR1 SEHNR, CDR2 FQNEAQ (reference sequence). This CDR3 has 14 residues. CDR3 DNA sequence: TGTGCCAGCAGCCCCGTACAGGGGGCCTACGAGCAGTACTTC. Translated, it gives CASSPVQGAYEQYF. Supplemented by reference TRBV7-9 and TRBJ2-7, the full variable domain reads DTGVSQNPRHKITKRGQNVTFRCDPISEHNRLYWYRQTLGQGPEFLTYFQNEAQLEKSRLLSDRFSAERPKGSFSTLEIQRTEQGDSAMYLCASSPVQGAYEQYFGPGTRLTVT.

The rearrangement links TRBV21-1 to TRBJ2-7; the table's D call, TRBD2, has no DNA check behind it. TRBV21-1 is a listed pseudogene. The CDR3 covers 13 residues. Written as DNA, the CDR3 is TGTGCCCGCGGAACCCGGCTAGTTTACGAGCAGTACTTC. This translates into CARGTRLVYEQYF.